These T cell receptor beta chains were read from a single sample in a study of beta chain features in type 1 diabetes. Assay: immunoSEQ multiplex PCR; the TCRdb copy retains only in-frame clones and omits some. The table has around 100,000 clones, roughly 28% seen once. Sequencing used central memory CD4+ T cells from blood. These receptors were obtained from a woman under 30 with type 1 diabetes. The CDR3 runs from the conserved cysteine through the conserved F or W. A D gene is named only where the DNA matches it firmly. Clone sizes are given selectively: once, few, many, or a class where the clone is expanded.

cdr3_aa cdr3_nt v_call d_call j_call clone_size
CASSGTSGVHNEQFF TGTGCCAGCAGTGGGACTAGCGGGGTCCACAATGAGCAGTTCTTC TRBV28 TRBD2 TRBJ2-1 -
CASSPLATGEGQPQHF TGTGCCAGCTCACCCTTAGCGACAGGGGAAGGTCAGCCCCAGCATTTT TRBV18 TRBD1 TRBJ1-5 -
CAISSGTSYGYTF TGTGCCATCAGTTCCGGGACAAGTTATGGCTACACCTTC TRBV10-3 - TRBJ1-2 -
CASSYRGQETQYF TGTGCCAGCAGTTACAGGGGACAAGAGACCCAGTACTTC TRBV6-5 - TRBJ2-5 few
CAWRPPDRPATEAFF TGTGCCTGGAGGCCCCCCGACAGACCAGCCACTGAAGCTTTCTTT TRBV30 - TRBJ1-1 few
CASSLGQVGYGYTF TGCGCCAGCAGCTTGGGACAGGTGGGATATGGCTACACCTTC TRBV5-1 - TRBJ1-2 few
CASNIRNYNEQFF TGTGCCAGCAATATTAGAAACTACAATGAGCAGTTCTTC TRBV2 - TRBJ2-1 -
CASTQTESSYEQYF TGTGCCAGCACTCAAACCGAGAGCTCCTACGAGCAGTACTTC TRBV2 - TRBJ2-7 few
CASSLFAGRYEQYF TGTGCCAGCAGTTTATTCGCGGGACGCTACGAGCAGTACTTC TRBV28 - TRBJ2-7 -
CASSPQGVRGELFF TGTGCCAGCAGTCCACAGGGAGTCCGCGGGGAGCTGTTTTTT TRBV7-3 - TRBJ2-2 -
CASSRRQVGSGNTIYF TGTGCCAGTAGTAGACGACAAGTGGGCTCTGGAAACACCATATATTTT TRBV19 - TRBJ1-3 few
CASSLGREGHNEQFF TGCGCCAGCAGCTTGGGGCGGGAGGGCCATAATGAGCAGTTCTTC TRBV5-1 TRBD2 TRBJ2-1 -
CASSFAATRKETQYF TGTGCCAGCAGTTTTGCCGCGACTAGGAAAGAGACCCAGTACTTC TRBV27 - TRBJ2-5 many
CASSPPSSGTYNEQFF TGTGCCAGCTCACCACCGTCTAGCGGTACTTACAATGAGCAGTTCTTC TRBV18 TRBD2 TRBJ2-1 few
CASSRGLAGDQETQYF TGTGCCAGCAGCAGGGGACTAGCGGGAGACCAAGAGACCCAGTACTTC TRBV5-4 TRBD2 TRBJ2-5 few
CASSLLPGVGPNTEAFF TGTGCCAGCAGTCTTTTGCCGGGGGTCGGACCCAACACTGAAGCTTTCTTT TRBV28 - TRBJ1-1 -
CASSPQTGTDTQYF TGTGCCAGCTCACCCCAAACAGGCACAGATACGCAGTATTTT TRBV18 - TRBJ2-3 -
CASSQDFGLAGKETQYF TGCGCCAGCAGCCAAGATTTTGGACTAGCGGGAAAGGAGACCCAGTACTTC TRBV4-3 TRBD2 TRBJ2-5 -
CAIRAEDYEQYF TGTGCCATCAGGGCAGAGGATTACGAGCAGTACTTC TRBV10-3 - TRBJ2-7 -
CASSFLLGKAFF TGTGCCAGCAGCTTCTTACTAGGAAAAGCTTTCTTT TRBV11-3 - TRBJ1-1 -
CASTFSTDTQYF TGTGCCAGCACTTTTAGCACAGATACGCAGTATTTT TRBV2 - TRBJ2-3 -
CASSDIIKGAHGYTF TGTGCCAGCAGTGACATCATAAAAGGGGCTCATGGCTACACCTTC TRBV2 - TRBJ1-2 few
CASSLTRLDEQFF TGTGCCAGCAGCTTAACTAGGCTGGATGAGCAGTTCTTC TRBV7-9 - TRBJ2-1 -
CASSLTGTANYGYTF TGTGCCAGCAGCCTAACCGGGACAGCTAACTATGGCTACACCTTC TRBV7-3 TRBD1 TRBJ1-2 -
CASSFLGGTEAFF TGTGCCAGCAGTTTCCTAGGGGGCACTGAAGCTTTCTTT TRBV28 - TRBJ1-1 -
CASSLGGTHSGNTIYF TGTGCCAGCAGTTTGGGGGGGACCCACTCTGGAAACACCATATATTTT TRBV28 - TRBJ1-3 -
CASSEQGRGGYTF TGTGCCAGCAGTGAGCAGGGCCGAGGAGGCTACACCTTC TRBV6-1 - TRBJ1-2 -
CASSPGLAGASSYNEQFF TGTGCCAGCTCACCAGGACTAGCGGGAGCTAGTTCCTACAATGAGCAGTTCTTC TRBV18 TRBD2 TRBJ2-1 few
CASGLASTDTQYF TGTGCCAGCGGACTAGCGTCCACAGATACGCAGTATTTT TRBV28 TRBD2 TRBJ2-3 few
CAWSRGQGWEKLFF TGTGCCTGGAGCCGCGGACAGGGATGGGAAAAACTGTTTTTT TRBV30 TRBD1 TRBJ1-4 few
CASSYSTGQETQYF TGTGCCAGCAGTTATTCGACAGGCCAAGAGACCCAGTACTTC TRBV6-5 - TRBJ2-5 -
CASSSASGGGNGYTF TGTGCCAGCAGCTCCGCGTCGGGGGGCGGCAATGGCTACACCTTC TRBV7-8 - TRBJ1-2 -
CAWSTGGGANYGYTF TGTGCCTGGAGTACGGGGGGGGGAGCTAACTATGGCTACACCTTC TRBV30 - TRBJ1-2 few
CASQIAAPAGVPSYNEQFF TGTGCCAGCCAAATCGCCGCCCCAGCGGGAGTCCCATCCTACAATGAGCAGTTCTTC TRBV19 TRBD2 TRBJ2-1 -
CASKAGGNTGELFF TGCGCCAGCAAGGCCGGGGGGAACACCGGGGAGCTGTTTTTT TRBV5-1 - TRBJ2-2 -
CASTLDRRVGGYTF TGTGCCAGCACCCTGGACAGGCGGGTGGGTGGCTACACCTTC TRBV28 TRBD1 TRBJ1-2 few
CASSPRVNSGANVLTF TGTGCCAGCAGCCCCCGCGTTAACTCTGGGGCCAACGTCCTGACTTTC TRBV7-9 - TRBJ2-6 few
CAWGTSGAPPDTQYF TGTGCCTGGGGGACTAGCGGGGCCCCGCCAGATACGCAGTATTTT TRBV30 TRBD2 TRBJ2-3 few
CASSVQGSRDEQFF TGCGCCTCCTCCGTCCAGGGATCTAGGGATGAGCAGTTCTTC TRBV5-1 - TRBJ2-1 few
CASSQDLAGGGELFF TGTGCCAGCAGCCAAGATCTGGCGGGAGGGGGGGAGCTGTTTTTT TRBV4-2 TRBD2 TRBJ2-2 few
CASGAQAANTGELFF TGTGCCAGTGGGGCCCAGGCGGCGAACACCGGGGAGCTGTTTTTT TRBV7-3 - TRBJ2-2 -
CASLSSTGSYEQYF TGTGCCAGCCTTTCCTCGACAGGGTCCTACGAGCAGTACTTC TRBV28 TRBD1 TRBJ2-7 few
CASSLPHSDSQPSTDTQYF TGTGCCAGCAGCTTACCCCATTCGGACAGCCAGCCTAGCACAGATACGCAGTATTTT TRBV7-2 - TRBJ2-3 -
CASMDSDSGNTIYF TGTGCCAGTATGGACTCAGACTCTGGAAACACCATATATTTT TRBV19 - TRBJ1-3 -
CSVEVIDRVRPRGYGYTF TGCAGCGTTGAAGTAATAGACAGGGTTCGCCCCCGTGGCTATGGCTACACCTTC TRBV29-1 TRBD1 TRBJ1-2 few
CASSLLASTDTQYF TGTGCCAGCAGCTTATTGGCTAGCACAGATACGCAGTATTTT TRBV11-3 - TRBJ2-3 -
CASSFSVSGNQPQHF TGTGCCAGCAGTTTTTCTGTTTCGGGGAATCAGCCCCAGCATTTT TRBV27 - TRBJ1-5 -
CASSQASRLMGTEAFF TGTGCCAGCAGCCAAGCCTCCAGGCTGATGGGCACTGAAGCTTTCTTT TRBV4-2 - TRBJ1-1 -
CASSRTSGQETQYF TGTGCCAGCAGCCGGACTAGCGGCCAAGAGACCCAGTACTTC TRBV2 TRBD2 TRBJ2-5 few
CASSFPGGMGNEQFF TGTGCCAGCTCATTTCCCGGAGGGATGGGGAATGAGCAGTTCTTC TRBV25-1 - TRBJ2-1 -
CASRQRTGGGADTQYF TGCGCCAGCAGGCAAAGGACAGGGGGCGGTGCAGATACGCAGTATTTT TRBV5-1 TRBD1 TRBJ2-3 few
CASSFSDIRTNEKLFF TGTGCCAGCAGCTTCTCGGACATCCGAACTAATGAAAAACTGTTTTTT TRBV7-9 - TRBJ1-4 -